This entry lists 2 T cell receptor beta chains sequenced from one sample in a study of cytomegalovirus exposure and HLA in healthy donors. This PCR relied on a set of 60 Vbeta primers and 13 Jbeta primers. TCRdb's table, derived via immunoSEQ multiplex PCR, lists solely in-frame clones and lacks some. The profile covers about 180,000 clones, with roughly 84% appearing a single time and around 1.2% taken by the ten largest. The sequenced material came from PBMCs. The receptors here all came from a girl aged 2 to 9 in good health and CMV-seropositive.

The CDR3 nucleotides are TGTGCCAGCAGTGGGGCGTTCCTGGGTAAGGTCGTGTCTGAGCAGTTCTTC. It translates to CASSGAFLGKVVSEQFF. This chain joins TRBV25-1 and TRBJ2-1; D gene uncertain. CDR1 is MGHDK and CDR2 is SYGVNS in the germline V gene. The CDR3 covers 17 residues. Trimming removed 4 bases at V and 9 bases at J, with 25 bases between.

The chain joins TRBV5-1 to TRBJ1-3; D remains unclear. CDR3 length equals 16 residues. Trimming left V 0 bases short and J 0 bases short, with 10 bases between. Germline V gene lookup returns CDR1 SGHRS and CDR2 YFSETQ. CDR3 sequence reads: CASSLAVPSSGNTIYF. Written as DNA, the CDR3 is TGCGCCAGCAGCTTGGCGGTCCCGAGCTCTGGAAACACCATATATTTT. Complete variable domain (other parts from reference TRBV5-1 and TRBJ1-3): KAGVTQTPRYLIKTRGQQVTLSCSPISGHRSVSWYQQTPGQGLQFLFEYFSETQRNKGNFPGRFSGRQFSNSRSEMNVSTLELGDSALYLCASSLAVPSSGNTIYFGEGSWLTVV.